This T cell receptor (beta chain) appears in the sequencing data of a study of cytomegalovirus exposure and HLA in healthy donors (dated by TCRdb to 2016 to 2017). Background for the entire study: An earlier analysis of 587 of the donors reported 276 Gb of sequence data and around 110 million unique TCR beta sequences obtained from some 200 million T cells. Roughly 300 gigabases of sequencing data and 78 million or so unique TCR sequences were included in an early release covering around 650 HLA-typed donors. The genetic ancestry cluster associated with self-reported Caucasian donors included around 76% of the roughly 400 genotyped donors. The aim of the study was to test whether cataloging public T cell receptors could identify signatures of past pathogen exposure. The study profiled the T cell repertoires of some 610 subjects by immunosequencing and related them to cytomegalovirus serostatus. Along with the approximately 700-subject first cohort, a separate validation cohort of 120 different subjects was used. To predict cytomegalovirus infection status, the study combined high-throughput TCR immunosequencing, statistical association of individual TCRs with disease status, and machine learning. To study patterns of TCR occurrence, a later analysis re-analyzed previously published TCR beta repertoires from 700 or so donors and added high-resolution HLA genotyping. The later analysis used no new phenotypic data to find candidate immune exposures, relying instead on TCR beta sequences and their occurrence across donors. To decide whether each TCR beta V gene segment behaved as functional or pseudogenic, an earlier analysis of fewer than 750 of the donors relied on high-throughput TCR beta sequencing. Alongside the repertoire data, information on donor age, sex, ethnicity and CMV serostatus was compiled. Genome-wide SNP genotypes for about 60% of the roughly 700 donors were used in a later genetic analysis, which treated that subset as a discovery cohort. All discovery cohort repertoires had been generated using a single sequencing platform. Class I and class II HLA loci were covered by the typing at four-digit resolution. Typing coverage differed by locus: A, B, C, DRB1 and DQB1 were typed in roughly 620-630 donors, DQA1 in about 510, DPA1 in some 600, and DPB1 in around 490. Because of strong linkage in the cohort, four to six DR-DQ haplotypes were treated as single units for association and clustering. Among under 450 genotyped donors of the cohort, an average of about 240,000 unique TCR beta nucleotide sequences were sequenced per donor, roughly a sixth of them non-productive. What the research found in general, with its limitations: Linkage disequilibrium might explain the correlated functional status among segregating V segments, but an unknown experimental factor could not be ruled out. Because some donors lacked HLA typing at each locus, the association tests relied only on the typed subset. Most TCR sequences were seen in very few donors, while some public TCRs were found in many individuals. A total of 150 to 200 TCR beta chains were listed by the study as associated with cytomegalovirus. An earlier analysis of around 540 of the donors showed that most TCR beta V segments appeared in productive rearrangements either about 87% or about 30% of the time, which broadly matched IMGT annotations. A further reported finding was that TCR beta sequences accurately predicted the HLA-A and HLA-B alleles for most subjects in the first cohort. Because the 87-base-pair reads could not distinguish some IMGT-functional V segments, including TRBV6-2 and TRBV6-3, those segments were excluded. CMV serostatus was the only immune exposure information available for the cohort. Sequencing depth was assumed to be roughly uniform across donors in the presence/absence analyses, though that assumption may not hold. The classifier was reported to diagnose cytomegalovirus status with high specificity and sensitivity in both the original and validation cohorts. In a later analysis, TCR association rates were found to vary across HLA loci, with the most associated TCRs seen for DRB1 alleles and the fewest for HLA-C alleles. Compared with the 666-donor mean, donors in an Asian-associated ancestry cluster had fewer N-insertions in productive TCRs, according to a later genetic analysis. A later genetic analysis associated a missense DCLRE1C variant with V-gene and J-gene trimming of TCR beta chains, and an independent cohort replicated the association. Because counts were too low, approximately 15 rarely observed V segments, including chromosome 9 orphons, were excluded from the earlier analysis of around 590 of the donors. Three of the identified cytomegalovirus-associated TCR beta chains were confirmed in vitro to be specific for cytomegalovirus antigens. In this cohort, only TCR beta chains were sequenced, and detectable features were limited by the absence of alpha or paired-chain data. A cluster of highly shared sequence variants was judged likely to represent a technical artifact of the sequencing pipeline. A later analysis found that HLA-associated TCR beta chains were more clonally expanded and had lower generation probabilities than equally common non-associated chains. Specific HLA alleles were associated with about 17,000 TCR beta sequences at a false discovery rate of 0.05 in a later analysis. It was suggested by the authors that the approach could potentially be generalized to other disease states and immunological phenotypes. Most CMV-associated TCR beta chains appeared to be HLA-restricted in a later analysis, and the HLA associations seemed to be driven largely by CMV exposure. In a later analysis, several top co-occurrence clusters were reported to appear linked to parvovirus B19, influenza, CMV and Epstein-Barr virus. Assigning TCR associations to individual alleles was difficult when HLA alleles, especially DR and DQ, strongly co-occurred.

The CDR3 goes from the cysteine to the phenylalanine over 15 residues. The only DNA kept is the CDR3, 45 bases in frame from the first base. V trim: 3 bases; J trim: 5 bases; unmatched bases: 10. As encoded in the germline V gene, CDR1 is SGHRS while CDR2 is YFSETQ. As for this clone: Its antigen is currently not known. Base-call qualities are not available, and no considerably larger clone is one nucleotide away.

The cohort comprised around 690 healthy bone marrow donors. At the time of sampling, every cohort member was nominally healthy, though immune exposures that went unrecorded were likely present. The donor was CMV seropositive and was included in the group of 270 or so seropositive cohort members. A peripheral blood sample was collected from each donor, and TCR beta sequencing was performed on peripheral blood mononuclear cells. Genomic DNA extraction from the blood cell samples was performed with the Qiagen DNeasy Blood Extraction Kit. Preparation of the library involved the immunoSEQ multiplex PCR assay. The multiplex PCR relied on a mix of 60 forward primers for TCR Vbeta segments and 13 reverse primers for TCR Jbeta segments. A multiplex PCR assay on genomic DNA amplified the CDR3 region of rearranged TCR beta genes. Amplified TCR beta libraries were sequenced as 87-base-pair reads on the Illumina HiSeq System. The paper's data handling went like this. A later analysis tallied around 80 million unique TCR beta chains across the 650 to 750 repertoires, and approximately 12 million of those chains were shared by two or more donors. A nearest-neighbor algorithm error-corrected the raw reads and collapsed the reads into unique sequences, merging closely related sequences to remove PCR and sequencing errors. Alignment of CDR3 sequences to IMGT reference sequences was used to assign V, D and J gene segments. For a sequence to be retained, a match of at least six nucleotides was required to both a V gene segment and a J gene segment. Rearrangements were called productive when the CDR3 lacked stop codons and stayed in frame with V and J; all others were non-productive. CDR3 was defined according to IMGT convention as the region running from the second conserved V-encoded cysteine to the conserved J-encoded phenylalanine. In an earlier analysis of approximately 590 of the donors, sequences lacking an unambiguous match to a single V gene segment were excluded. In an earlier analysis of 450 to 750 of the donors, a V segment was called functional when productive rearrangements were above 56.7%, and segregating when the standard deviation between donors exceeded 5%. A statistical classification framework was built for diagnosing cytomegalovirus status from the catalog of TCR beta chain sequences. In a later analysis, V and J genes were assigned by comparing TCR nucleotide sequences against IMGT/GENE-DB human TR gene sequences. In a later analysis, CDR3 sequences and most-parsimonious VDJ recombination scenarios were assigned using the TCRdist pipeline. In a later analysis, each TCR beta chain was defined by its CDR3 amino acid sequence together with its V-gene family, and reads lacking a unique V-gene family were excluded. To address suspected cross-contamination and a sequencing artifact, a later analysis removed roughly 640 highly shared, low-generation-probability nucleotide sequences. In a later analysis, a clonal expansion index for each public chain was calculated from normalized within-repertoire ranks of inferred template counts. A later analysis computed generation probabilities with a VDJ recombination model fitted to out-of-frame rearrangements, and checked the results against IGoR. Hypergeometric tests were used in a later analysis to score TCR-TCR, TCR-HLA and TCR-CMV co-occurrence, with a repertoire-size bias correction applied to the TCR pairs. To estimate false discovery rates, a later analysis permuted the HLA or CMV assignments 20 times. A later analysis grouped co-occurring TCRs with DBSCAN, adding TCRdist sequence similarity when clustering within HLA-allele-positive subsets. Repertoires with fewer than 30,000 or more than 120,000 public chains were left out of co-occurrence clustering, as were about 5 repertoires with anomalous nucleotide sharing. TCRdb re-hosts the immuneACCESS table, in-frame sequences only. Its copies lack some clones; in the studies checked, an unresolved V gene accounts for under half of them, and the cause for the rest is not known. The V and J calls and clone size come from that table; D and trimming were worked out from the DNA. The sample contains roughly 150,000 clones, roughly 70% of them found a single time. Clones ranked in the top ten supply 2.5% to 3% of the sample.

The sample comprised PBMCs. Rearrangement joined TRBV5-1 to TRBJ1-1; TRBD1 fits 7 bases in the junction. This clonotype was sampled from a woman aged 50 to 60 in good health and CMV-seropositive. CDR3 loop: CASSWEYRGTTEAFF. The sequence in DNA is TGCGCCAGCAGCTGGGAATACAGGGGAACGACTGAAGCTTTCTTT.